This T cell receptor (beta chain) was retrieved from a study of T cell changes during pregnancy in multiple sclerosis. Germline CDR1 and CDR2: SGHTA and FQGNSA. V was trimmed by 3 bases and J by 6 bases, leaving 17 bases between them. The CDR3 covers 15 residues. Clones were sequenced by immunoSEQ multiplex PCR, and TCRdb holds only the in-frame ones, with some missing. The table has about 70,000 clones, approximately 94% seen once. The sequences come from peripheral blood, collected in the third trimester of pregnancy. This sequence was found in a female donor with multiple sclerosis, enrolled in a pregnancy study. The rearrangement links TRBV7-2 to TRBJ1-1, with a weak D call TRBD1 (5 bases). CDR3 sequence: CASSFAYQGWAEAFF. The DNA for the CDR3 is TGTGCCAGCAGCTTCGCCTATCAGGGTTGGGCTGAAGCTTTCTTT.